The clone carrying this T cell receptor (beta chain) has ten or more counts. Authors' analysis steps: The authors used CDR3 differences across clinicopathological groups to build a distant-metastasis classifier for papillary thyroid cancer. Using MiXCR, TCRdb reanalyzed the PCR reads. TCRdb's processing, not the authors' own work, is the source of the V and J calls. Of about 41,000 clones in the sample, 24% were seen once. This entry comes from a study of metastatic and nonmetastatic thyroid tumors. For the study at large: Malignant and benign thyroid patients had repertoires compared in peripheral blood and tumor or nodule tissue.

Patients were all untreated before their thyroid surgery. The sequenced sample was tumor tissue. The clonotype was recovered from a female donor with papillary thyroid cancer or a benign thyroid nodule (not recorded which). Some clones in this sample may be carry-over from other donors' samples.

The CDR3 DNA reads as TGCGCCAGCAGTGCCGGACTAGCGGTCGATGAGCAGTTCTTC. It specifies CASSAGLAVDEQFF. V is TRBV10-2 and J is TRBJ2-1, with 10 positions matching TRBD2. This CDR3 has 14 residues. The ends lost 4 bases at V and 8 bases at J; junction bases unmatched: 5. CDR1 is WSHSY and CDR2 is SAAADI in the germline V gene.